This T cell receptor (beta chain) was retrieved from a study of blood T cell repertoires in COVID-19. The wider study: Sample material is recorded as cDNA or gDNA derived from T cells, B-cell-depleted T cells, or PBMCs.

The CDR3 is 13 residues long. Germline loops: CDR1 MNHEY, CDR2 SVGAGI. V was trimmed by 2 bases and J by 3 bases, leaving 7 bases between them. Original processing notes: Cell counts per sample came from amplifying reference gene primers. Data came from immunoSEQ multiplex PCR; TCRdb stores just in-frame clones and leaves some out. The V and J calls and clone size are taken from that table; D and trimming were inferred from the DNA. Among roughly 100,000 clones listed, roughly 91% were seen once. Seattle patients were enrolled while actively infected and followed longitudinally. The sequenced sample consisted of peripheral blood. The receptor was derived from a man aged 18 to 30 with COVID-19, enrolled during active disease. The chain has TRBV6-5 and TRBJ1-1; tentative D call: TRBD1 (5 bases). The DNA for the CDR3 is TGTGCCAGCAGTTACGGGGCCGACACTGAAGCTTTCTTT. Translation gives CASSYGADTEAFF.